Below, one TCR beta chain is given with its context. This CDR3 has 15 amino acids. The V gene end was trimmed by 6 bases and the J gene end by 3 bases; junction bases not matched to a gene: 5. CDR1 and CDR2 (germline): MNHEY, SVGAGI. The data derive from a study of blood T cell repertoires in COVID-19. In the study overall: PBMCs, B-cell-depleted T cells, or T cells were the source of the cDNA or gDNA that made up the material.

Study processing details: Amplification from reference gene primers served as the basis for estimated nucleated cell counts. TCRdb's copy holds only in-frame clones and misses some; the assay was immunoSEQ multiplex PCR. That table gives V, J and clone size, and the DNA gave D and trimming. The sample comprises approximately 150,000 clones, over 80% of which are singletons, and about 10% rests with the top ten. The specimen sequenced was peripheral blood. The rearrangement links TRBV6-5 to TRBJ2-1; TRBD2 matches at 10 bases. This receptor was obtained from a man aged 60-69 years with active or convalescent COVID-19. Here the CDR3 DNA reads TGTGCCAGCAGAGAGCGGGAGGGAGTCTACAATGAGCAGTTCTTC. Its translation is CASREREGVYNEQFF.